This record covers a single TCR beta chain. Sequencing used immunoSEQ multiplex PCR; TCRdb keeps in-frame clones, though not all of them. The sample holds around 120,000 clones, 91% seen once. This entry comes from a study of T cell changes during pregnancy in multiple sclerosis. V was clipped by 4 bases and J by 8 bases; unmatched bases: 7. The CDR3 has 14 residues. Germline-derived CDR1 and CDR2 are SGHDN and FVKESK. V gene TRBV14 combines with J gene TRBJ2-1; 8 bases are shared with TRBD2. This TCR was sampled from a female donor with multiple sclerosis, enrolled in a pregnancy study. The sequences come from peripheral blood, collected after pregnancy. CDR3 residues: CASSLGGAVDEQFF. The CDR3 coding sequence is TGTGCCAGCAGCCTCGGGGGGGCCGTCGATGAGCAGTTCTTC.